In this sample, the clone carrying this T cell receptor beta chain turned up many times. The data were obtained in a study of identical twins. TCRdb called the 5' RACE reads again in MiXCR, with one record for every CDR3 protein. The table has some 600,000 distinct CDR3 sequences, 7.1% seen once; the top ten hold 1.6%. The germline V gene encodes CDR1 SNHLY and CDR2 FYNNEI. The CDR3 spans 14 residues. Trimming cost V 2 bases and J 4 bases, with 11 bases left between them. The same sample was also used in a study of yellow fever vaccine responses in identical twins.

The chain carries TRBV2 and TRBJ1-2; no clear D. Input material: PBMCs. The source is a woman aged 18-30 years in good health. The CDR3 DNA follows: TGTGCCAGCAGTGAAACGACGTCAGTCTATGGCTACACCTTC. Its protein product is CASSETTSVYGYTF. The whole variable domain, filled in from reference TRBV2 and TRBJ1-2, reads EPEVTQTPSHQVTQMGQEVILRCVPISNHLYFYWYRQILGQKVEFLVSFYNNEISEKSEIFDDQFSVERPDGSNFTLKIRSTKLEDSAMYFCASSETTSVYGYTFGSGTRLTVV.